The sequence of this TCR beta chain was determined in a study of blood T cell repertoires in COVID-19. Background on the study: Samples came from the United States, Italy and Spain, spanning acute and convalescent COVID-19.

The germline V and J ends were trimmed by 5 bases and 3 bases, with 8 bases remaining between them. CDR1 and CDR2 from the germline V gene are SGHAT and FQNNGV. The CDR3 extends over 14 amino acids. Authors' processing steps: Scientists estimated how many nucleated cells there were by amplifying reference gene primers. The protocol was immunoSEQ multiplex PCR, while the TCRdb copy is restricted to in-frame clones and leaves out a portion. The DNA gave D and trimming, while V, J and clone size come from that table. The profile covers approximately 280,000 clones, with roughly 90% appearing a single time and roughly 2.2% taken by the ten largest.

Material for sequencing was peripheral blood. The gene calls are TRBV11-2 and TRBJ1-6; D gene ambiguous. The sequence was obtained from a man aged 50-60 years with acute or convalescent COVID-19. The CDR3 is CASSPSGYNSPLHF. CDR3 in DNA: TGTGCCAGCAGCCCCTCGGGCTATAATTCACCCCTCCACTTT.